Listed below are T cell receptor beta chains from one sample, sequenced in a study of T cells expressing NK-cell markers. TCRdb reprocessed the 5' RACE reads, keeping one entry per CDR3 protein, no DNA. The clone table shows about 460,000 distinct CDR3 sequences, with the ten largest holding 1.4%. Material for sequencing was blood T cells: a sorted CD56 or NKG2C T cell subset, CD4+ or CD8+ T cells, or bulk PBMC T cells (not recorded which). Every receptor here comes from a woman between 50 and 59 years old in good health. CDR3s include the opening cysteine and the closing phenylalanine or tryptophan.

v_call	j_call	cdr3_aa
TRBV20-1	TRBJ2-1	CSARERTSGKNEQFF
TRBV4-1	TRBJ1-2	CASRLPGGNYGYTF
TRBV18	TRBJ2-3	CASSLSSTGANTDTQYF
TRBV6-1	TRBJ2-5	CASEGARETQYF
TRBV18	TRBJ1-1	CASSPARGNTEAFF
TRBV6-6	TRBJ2-5	CASSYVDRITPEDQYF
TRBV2	TRBJ2-2	CASCCRGVNTGELFF
TRBV30	TRBJ1-1	CAWSAAGPEAFF
TRBV5-1	TRBJ2-2	CASSRADRGGANTGELFF
TRBV4-1	TRBJ2-2	CASSNRGAAGELFF
TRBV6-6	TRBJ2-1	CAINDAQGDEQFF
TRBV7-9	TRBJ2-2	CASTPQGVTGELFF
TRBV4-1	TRBJ2-1	CASRSQGGYNEQFF
TRBV7-9	TRBJ2-7	CASSLGRNRASGEQYF
TRBV7-2	TRBJ2-7	CASGYFSYEQYF
TRBV12-3/TRBV12-4	TRBJ1-5	CASSSGVHSNQPQHF
TRBV12-3/TRBV12-4	TRBJ1-2	CASSFLQSSNYGYTF
TRBV12-3/TRBV12-4	TRBJ1-1	CASRRGISNTEAFF
TRBV30	TRBJ2-7	CAWSATSGSRSYEQYF
TRBV27	TRBJ2-3	CASSFGDLFTDTQYF
TRBV7-2	TRBJ2-1	CASSLILRVGEQFF
TRBV10-3	TRBJ2-3	CAISESERQPSVDTQYF
TRBV20-1	TRBJ2-3	CSAREEGRGDTQYF
TRBV19	TRBJ2-1	CASSIGWQGAMDEQFF
TRBV27	TRBJ2-5	CASAGSGLGETQYF
TRBV28	TRBJ2-1	CASSSQYNEQFF
TRBV9	TRBJ2-7	CASSPYTGYEQYF
TRBV5-1	TRBJ2-7	CASSLGVAGGFSYEQYF
TRBV19	TRBJ2-2	CASTTTGAVNTGELFF
TRBV14	TRBJ2-3	CASSQTVPGLLTDTQYF
TRBV5-1	TRBJ1-2	CASSLVQGGYGYTF
TRBV7-9	TRBJ1-4	CASSSGVYEKLFF
TRBV6-5	TRBJ1-4	CASSYQSLNRGLATNEKLFF
TRBV9	TRBJ2-1	CASSVVAGGIHNEQFF
TRBV11-2	TRBJ1-6	CASSFPRGLYNSPLHF
TRBV18	TRBJ1-1	CASSGDTGWGTEAFF
TRBV5-6	TRBJ2-2	CASSLGARTNTGELFF
TRBV28	TRBJ2-1	CATVSGRIGEQFF
TRBV29-1	TRBJ2-2	CSVHVGAGELFF
TRBV12-5	TRBJ2-3	CASGPGMSGITDTQYF
TRBV6-2/TRBV6-3	TRBJ2-3	CASGQGAPTDTQYF
TRBV4-1	TRBJ2-2	CASSKTGGSGELFF
TRBV10-3	TRBJ1-1	CATRLYPMNTEAFF
TRBV4-1	TRBJ1-4	CASSRQGVEANEKLFF
TRBV25-1	TRBJ1-2	CASSDLPSPGRDGYTF
TRBV2	TRBJ2-7	CASSDYSSSYEQYF
TRBV24-1	TRBJ2-1	CATSDPGRLAPYNEQFF
TRBV11-3	TRBJ2-1	CASSLGPGVGANEQFF
TRBV19	TRBJ2-3	CASSYLGSDTQYF
TRBV4-1	TRBJ2-5	CASSQDKLAVQETQYF
TRBV5-1	TRBJ1-3	CASSLYGQTGNTIYF
TRBV7-7	TRBJ2-5	CASSHSSSPQETQYF
TRBV29-1	TRBJ1-1	CSAKPAGRTEAFF
TRBV3-1	TRBJ2-5	CASSSEAGAETQYF
TRBV6-1	TRBJ2-5	CASSEWPGGIKTQYF